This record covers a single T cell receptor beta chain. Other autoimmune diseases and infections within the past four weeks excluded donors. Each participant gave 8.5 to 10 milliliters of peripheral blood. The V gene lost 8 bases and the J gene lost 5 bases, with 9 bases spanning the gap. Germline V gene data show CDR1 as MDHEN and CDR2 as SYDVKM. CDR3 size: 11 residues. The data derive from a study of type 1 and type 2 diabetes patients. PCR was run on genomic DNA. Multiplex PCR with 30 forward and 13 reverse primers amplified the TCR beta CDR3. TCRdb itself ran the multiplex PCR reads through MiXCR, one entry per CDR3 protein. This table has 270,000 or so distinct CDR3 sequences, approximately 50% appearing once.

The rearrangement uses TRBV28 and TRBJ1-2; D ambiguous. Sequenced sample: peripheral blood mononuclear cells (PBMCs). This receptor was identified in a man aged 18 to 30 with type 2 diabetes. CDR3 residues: CASSLQYGYTF. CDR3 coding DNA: TGTGCCAGCTCGTTGCAGTATGGCTACACCTTC.